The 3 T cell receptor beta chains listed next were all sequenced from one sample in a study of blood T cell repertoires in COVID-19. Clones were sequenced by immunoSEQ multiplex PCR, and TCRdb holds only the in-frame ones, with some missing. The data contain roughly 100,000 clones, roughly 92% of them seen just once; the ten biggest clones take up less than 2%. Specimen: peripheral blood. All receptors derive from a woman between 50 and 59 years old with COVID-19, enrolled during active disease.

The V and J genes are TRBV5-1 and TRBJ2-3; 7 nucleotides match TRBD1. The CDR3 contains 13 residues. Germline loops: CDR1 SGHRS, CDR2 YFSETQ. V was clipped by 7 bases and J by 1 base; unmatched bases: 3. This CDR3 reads CASAGTGTDTQYF. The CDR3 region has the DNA TGCGCCAGCGCCGGGACAGGCACAGATACGCAGTATTTT.

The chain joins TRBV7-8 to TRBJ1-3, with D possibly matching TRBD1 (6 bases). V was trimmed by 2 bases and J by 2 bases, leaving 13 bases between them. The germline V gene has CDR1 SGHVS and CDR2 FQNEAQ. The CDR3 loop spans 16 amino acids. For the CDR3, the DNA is TGTGCCAGCAGCTTATCCCTACAGGGAACTGGAAACACCATATATTTT. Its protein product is CASSLSLQGTGNTIYF.

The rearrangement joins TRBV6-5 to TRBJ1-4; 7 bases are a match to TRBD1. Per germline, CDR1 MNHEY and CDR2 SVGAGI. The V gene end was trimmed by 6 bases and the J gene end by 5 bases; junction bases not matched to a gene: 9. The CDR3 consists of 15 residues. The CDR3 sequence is CASSFGQVSNEKLFF. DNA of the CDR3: TGTGCCAGCAGCTTTGGACAGGTTTCCAATGAAAAACTGTTTTTT.